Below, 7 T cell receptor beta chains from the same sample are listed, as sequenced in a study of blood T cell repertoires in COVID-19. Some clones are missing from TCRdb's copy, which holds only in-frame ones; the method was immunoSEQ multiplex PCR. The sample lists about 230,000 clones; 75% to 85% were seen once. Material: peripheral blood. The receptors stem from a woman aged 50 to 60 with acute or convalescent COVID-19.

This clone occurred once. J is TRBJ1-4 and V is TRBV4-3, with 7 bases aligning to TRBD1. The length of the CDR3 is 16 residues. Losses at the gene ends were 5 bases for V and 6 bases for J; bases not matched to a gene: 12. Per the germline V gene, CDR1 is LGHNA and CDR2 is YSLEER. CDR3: CASSAQQGIFYEKLFF. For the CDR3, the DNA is TGCGCCAGCAGCGCACAACAGGGGATTTTTTATGAAAAACTGTTTTTT.

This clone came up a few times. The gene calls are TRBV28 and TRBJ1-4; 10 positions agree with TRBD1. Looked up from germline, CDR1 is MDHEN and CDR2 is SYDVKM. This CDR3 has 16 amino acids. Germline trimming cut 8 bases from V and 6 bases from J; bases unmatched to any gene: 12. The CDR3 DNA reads TGTGCCAGCCGACCACCGACGGGGACAGGGGATGAAAAACTGTTTTTT. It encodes CASRPPTGTGDEKLFF.

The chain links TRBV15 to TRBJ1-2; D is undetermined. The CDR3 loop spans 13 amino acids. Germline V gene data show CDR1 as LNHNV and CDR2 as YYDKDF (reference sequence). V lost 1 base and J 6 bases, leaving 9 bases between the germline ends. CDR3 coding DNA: TGTGCCACCAGCAGAGGCGGCGGGGATGGCTACACCTTC. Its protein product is CATSRGGGDGYTF.

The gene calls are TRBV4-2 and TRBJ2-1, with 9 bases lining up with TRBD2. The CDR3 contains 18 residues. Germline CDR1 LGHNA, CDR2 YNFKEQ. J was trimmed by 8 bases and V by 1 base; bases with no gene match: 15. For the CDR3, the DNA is TGTGCCAGCAGCCAAGTCCGGCGATCAGCGGGAGGTCTGGATGAGCAGTTCTTC. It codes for CASSQVRRSAGGLDEQFF.

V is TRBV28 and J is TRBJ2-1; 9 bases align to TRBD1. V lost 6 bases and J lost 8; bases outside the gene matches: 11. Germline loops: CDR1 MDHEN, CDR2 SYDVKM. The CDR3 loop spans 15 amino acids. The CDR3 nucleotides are TGTGCCAGCAGAACCACGGGACAGGGAGGGCATGAGCAGTTCTTC. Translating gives CASRTTGQGGHEQFF.

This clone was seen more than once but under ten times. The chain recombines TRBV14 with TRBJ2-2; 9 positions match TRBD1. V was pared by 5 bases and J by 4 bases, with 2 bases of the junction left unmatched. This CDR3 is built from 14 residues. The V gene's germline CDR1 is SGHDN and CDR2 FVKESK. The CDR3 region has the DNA TGTGCCAGCAGCTTGGACAGGGGCACCGGGGAGCTGTTTTTT. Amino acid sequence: CASSLDRGTGELFF.

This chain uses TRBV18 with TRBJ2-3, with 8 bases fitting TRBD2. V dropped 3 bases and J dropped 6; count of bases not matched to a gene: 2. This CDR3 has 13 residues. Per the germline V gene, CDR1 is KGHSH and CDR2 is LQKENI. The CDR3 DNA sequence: TGTGCCAGCTCACCTAGCGGGGCGGATACGCAGTATTTT. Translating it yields CASSPSGADTQYF.